The clone carrying this T cell receptor beta chain has more than one count but fewer than ten. These data are taken from a study of blood T cell repertoires in COVID-19. Across the whole study: The United States, Italy and Spain provided the acute and convalescent COVID-19 samples. Nucleic acid was either cDNA or gDNA, and it came from T cells, B-cell-depleted T cells, or PBMCs.

Authors' data handling: Amplification of reference gene primers was used by the study to estimate nucleated cell counts. Using immunoSEQ multiplex PCR, the repertoire was profiled, and TCRdb retains in-frame clones only, with some absent. The V and J calls and clone size were taken over from that table, and D and trimming were inferred from the DNA. The sample consists of a few hundred thousand clones, roughly 80% of them appearing once. This CDR3 is 13 amino acids long. Germline V gene lookup returns CDR1 MNHEY and CDR2 SVGAGI. The V gene lost 0 bases and the J gene lost 8 bases, with 10 bases spanning the gap.

The receptor's source is a woman aged 80 or over with active or convalescent COVID-19. The chain carries TRBV6-5 and TRBJ1-2; tentatively, D is TRBD1 (6 bases). Input material: peripheral blood. This chain's CDR3 is CASSYSGGRGYTF. Written as DNA, the CDR3 is TGTGCCAGCAGTTACTCAGGGGGAAGGGGCTACACCTTC.